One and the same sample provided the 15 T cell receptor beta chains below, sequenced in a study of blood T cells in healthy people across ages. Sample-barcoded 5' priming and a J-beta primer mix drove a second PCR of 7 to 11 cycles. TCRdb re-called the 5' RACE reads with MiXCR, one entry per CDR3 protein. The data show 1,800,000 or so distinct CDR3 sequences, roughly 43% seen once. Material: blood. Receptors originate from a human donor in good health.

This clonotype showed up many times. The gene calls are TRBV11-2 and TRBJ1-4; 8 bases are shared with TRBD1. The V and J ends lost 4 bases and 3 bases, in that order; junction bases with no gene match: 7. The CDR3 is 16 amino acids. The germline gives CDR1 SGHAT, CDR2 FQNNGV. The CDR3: CASSSIDRGPNEKLFF. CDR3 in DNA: TGTGCCAGCAGCTCCATAGACAGGGGCCCTAATGAAAAACTGTTTTTT.

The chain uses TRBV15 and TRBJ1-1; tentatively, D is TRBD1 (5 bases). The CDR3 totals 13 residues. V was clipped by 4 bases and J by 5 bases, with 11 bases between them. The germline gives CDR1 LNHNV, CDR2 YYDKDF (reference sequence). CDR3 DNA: TGTGCCACCAGCACTACGCGGGGGACTGAAGCTTTCTTT. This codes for CATSTTRGTEAFF.

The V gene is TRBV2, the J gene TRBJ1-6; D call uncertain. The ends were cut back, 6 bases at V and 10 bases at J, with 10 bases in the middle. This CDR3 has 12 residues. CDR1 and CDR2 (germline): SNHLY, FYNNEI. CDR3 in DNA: TGTGCCAGCAGGGGGTCAATATCACCCCTCCACTTT. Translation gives CASRGSISPLHF.

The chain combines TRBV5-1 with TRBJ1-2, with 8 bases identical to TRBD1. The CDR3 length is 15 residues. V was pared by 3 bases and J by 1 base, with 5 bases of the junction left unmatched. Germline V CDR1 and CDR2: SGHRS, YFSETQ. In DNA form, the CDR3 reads TGCGCCAGCAGCTGGGGACAGGACATTAACTATGGCTACACCTTC. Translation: CASSWGQDINYGYTF.

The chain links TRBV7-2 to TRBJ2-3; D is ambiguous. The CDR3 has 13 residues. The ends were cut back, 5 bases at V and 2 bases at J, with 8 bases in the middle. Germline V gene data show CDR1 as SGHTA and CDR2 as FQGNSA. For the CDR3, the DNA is TGTGCCAGCAGCAGACAAAACACAGATACGCAGTATTTT. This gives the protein CASSRQNTDTQYF.

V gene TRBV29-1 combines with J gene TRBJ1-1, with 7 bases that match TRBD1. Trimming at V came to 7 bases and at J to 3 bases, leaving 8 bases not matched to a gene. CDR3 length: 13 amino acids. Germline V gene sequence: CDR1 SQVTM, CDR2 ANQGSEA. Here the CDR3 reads CSARQGKDTEAFF. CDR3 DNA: TGCAGCGCTAGACAGGGAAAGGACACTGAAGCTTTCTTT.

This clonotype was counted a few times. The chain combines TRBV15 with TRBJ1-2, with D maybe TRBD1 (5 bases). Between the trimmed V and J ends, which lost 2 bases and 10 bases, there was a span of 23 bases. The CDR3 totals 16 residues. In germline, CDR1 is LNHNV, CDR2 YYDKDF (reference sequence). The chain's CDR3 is CATSRYSQGLLGDYTF. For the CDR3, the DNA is TGTGCCACCAGCAGATACTCGCAGGGCCTTTTGGGGGACTACACCTTC.

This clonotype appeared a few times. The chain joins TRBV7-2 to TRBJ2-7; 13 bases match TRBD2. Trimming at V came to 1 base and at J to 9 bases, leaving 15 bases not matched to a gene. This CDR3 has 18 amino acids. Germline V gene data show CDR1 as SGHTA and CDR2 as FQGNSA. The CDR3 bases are TGTGCCAGCAGCTTAGAAGGGGGACTAGCGGGGACACCTACGAGGCAGTACTTC. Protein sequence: CASSLEGGLAGTPTRQYF.

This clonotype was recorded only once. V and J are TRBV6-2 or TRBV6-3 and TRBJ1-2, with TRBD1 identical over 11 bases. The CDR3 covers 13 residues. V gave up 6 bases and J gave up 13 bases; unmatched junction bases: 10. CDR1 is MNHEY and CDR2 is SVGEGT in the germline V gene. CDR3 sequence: CASRRTGGYGRTF. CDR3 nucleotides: TGTGCCAGCAGACGGACAGGGGGCTATGGCCGCACCTTC.

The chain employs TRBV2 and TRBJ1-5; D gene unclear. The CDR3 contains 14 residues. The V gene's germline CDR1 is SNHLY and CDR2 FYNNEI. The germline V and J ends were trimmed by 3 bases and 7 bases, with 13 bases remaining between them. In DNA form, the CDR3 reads TGTGCCAGCAGTGAGTGGCAGAGCGGACAGCCCCAGCATTTT. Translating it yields CASSEWQSGQPQHF. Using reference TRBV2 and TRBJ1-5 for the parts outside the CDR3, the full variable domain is EPEVTQTPSHQVTQMGQEVILRCVPISNHLYFYWYRQILGQKVEFLVSFYNNEISEKSEIFDDQFSVERPDGSNFTLKIRSTKLEDSAMYFCASSEWQSGQPQHFGDGTRLSIL.

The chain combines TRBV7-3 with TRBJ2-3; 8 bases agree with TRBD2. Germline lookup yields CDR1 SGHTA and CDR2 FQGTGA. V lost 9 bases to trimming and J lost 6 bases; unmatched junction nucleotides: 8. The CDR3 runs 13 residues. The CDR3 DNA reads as TGTGCCAGTAGTCGGGGGGGCTTTGATACGCAGTATTTT. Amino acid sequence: CASSRGGFDTQYF.

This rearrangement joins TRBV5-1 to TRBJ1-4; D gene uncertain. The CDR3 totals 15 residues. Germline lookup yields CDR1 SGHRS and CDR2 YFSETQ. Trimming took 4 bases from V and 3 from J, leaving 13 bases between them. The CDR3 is CASSPDRTSNEKLFF. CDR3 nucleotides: TGCGCCAGCAGCCCAGACCGAACATCTAATGAAAAACTGTTTTTT.

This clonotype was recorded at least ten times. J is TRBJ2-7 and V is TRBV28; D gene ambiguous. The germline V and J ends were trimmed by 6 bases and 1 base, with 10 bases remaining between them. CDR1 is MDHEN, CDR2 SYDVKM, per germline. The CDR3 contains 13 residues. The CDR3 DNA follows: TGTGCCAGCAGCTTACTGGAATCCTACGAGCAGTACTTC. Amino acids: CASSLLESYEQYF. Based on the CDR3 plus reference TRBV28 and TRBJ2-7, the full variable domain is DVKVTQSSRYLVKRTGEKVFLECVQDMDHENMFWYRQDPGLGLRLIYFSYDVKMKEKGDIPEGYSVSREKKERFSLILESASTNQTSMYLCASSLLESYEQYFGPGTRLTVT.

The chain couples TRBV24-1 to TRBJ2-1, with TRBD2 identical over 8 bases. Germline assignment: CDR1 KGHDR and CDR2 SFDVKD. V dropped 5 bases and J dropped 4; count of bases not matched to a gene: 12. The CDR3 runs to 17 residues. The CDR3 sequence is CATSGVAGGVLYNEQFF. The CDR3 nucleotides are TGTGCCACCAGTGGAGTTGCGGGGGGCGTCCTTTACAATGAGCAGTTCTTC.

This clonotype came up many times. For the CDR3, the DNA is TGTGCCATCAGTGAGAACTCCGTTGGTGACCAAGAGACCCAGTACTTC. It translates to CAISENSVGDQETQYF. The chain joins TRBV10-3 to TRBJ2-5; D is unresolved. Trimming removed 2 bases at V and 0 bases at J, with 13 bases between. The CDR3 is made up of 16 amino acids. Per the germline V gene, CDR1 is ENHRY and CDR2 is SYGVKD.